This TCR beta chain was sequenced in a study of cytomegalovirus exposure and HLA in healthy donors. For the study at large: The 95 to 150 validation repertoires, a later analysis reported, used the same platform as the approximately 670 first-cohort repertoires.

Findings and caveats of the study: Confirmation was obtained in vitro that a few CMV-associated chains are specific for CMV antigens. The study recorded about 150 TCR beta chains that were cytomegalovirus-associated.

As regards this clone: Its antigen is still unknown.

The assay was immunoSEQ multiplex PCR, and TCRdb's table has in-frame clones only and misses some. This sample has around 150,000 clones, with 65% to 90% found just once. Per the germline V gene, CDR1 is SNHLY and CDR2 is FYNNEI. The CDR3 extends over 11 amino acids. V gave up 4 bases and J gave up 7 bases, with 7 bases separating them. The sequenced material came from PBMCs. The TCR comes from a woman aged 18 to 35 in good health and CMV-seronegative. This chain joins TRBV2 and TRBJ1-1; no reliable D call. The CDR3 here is CASSARSEAFF. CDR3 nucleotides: TGTGCCAGCAGTGCGCGGAGTGAAGCTTTCTTT.